The rows below give T cell receptor beta chains drawn from one sample of a study of T-cell reconstitution after alpha-beta-depleted transplantation in children. TCRdb called the PCR reads again in MiXCR, with one record for every CDR3 protein. The table records approximately 190,000 distinct CDR3 sequences, 5.5% to 7% of them present only once. The specimen comprised PBMCs, sampled before TCRalphabeta/CD19-depleted stem cell transplant. These receptors all stem from a girl under two years old with combined immunodeficiency, due to receive a stem cell transplant. The CDR3 runs from the conserved cysteine through the conserved F or W. Fields, in order: V gene, J gene, D gene, clone size, CDR3 protein, CDR3 DNA. D genes are given only for firm matches. The size of a clone is reported for some rows only, either as once, few or many, or as a class for expanded clones.

TRBV10-3,TRBJ2-5,TRBD2,NA,CAISWSGGEQETQYF,TGTGCCATCAGTTGGAGCGGGGGGGAACAAGAGACCCAGTACTTC
TRBV10-3,TRBJ2-1,TRBD2,many,CAITPTQTSGGASEQFF,TGTGCCATCACCCCGACCCAGACTAGCGGGGGGGCCTCGGAGCAGTTCTTC
TRBV28,TRBJ1-1,NA,many,CASSFTGNRLTFF,TGTGCCAGCAGTTTTACAGGGAATAGGTTAACTTTCTTT
TRBV20-1,TRBJ2-6,NA,NA,CSATPSGANVLTF,TGCAGTGCTACCCCGTCTGGGGCCAACGTCCTGACTTTC
TRBV14,TRBJ2-1,TRBD1,NA,CASSQATGSEQFF,TGTGCCAGCAGCCAAGCGACAGGGAGTGAGCAGTTCTTC
TRBV20-1,TRBJ1-6,NA,many,CSARPYMGGSPLHF,TGCAGTGCTAGACCTTACATGGGGGGTTCACCCCTCCACTTT
TRBV12-3/TRBV12-4,TRBJ2-1,TRBD2,many,CASNLAGLTNEQFF,TGTGCCAGCAACCTAGCGGGCCTAACAAATGAGCAGTTCTTC
TRBV5-5,TRBJ1-6,NA,many,CASSLKNSPLHF,TGTGCCAGCAGCTTGAAGAATTCACCCCTCCACTTT
TRBV20-1,TRBJ1-5,NA,many,CSARTAWGSNQPQHF,TGCAGTGCTCGGACAGCCTGGGGTAGCAATCAGCCCCAGCATTTT
TRBV3-1,TRBJ2-1,NA,many,CASSPGWERTFHEQFF,TGTGCCAGCAGCCCAGGGTGGGAGAGAACTTTCCATGAGCAGTTCTTC
TRBV7-9,TRBJ1-3,NA,NA,CASSMAGSSGNTIYF,TGTGCCAGCAGCATGGCCGGGAGCTCTGGAAACACCATATATTTT
TRBV13,TRBJ1-1,NA,many,CASSGGPGIEAFF,TGTGCCAGCAGCGGGGGACCGGGGATTGAAGCTTTCTTT
TRBV6-2/TRBV6-3,TRBJ2-1,NA,NA,CASSYSRDPRTTFF,TGTGCCAGCAGTTACTCCCGAGACCCGCGAACAACGTTCTTC
TRBV10-3,TRBJ2-4,NA,NA,CAICSDSKNIQYF,TGTGCCATCTGCTCGGACAGCAAAAACATTCAGTACTTC
TRBV29-1,TRBJ2-1,NA,many,CSVWADSNEQFF,TGCAGCGTTTGGGCAGACAGCAATGAGCAGTTCTTC